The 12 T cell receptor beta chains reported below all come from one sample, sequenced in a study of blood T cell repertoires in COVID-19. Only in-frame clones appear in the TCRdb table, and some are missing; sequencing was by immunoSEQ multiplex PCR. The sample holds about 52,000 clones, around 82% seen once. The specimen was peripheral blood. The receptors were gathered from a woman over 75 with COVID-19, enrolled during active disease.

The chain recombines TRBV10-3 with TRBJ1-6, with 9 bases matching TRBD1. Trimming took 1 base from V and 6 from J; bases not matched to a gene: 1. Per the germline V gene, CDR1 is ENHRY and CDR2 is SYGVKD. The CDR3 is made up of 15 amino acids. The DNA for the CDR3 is TGTGCCATCAGTGAGTTGGGACAGGGTAATTCACCCCTCCACTTT. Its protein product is CAISELGQGNSPLHF.

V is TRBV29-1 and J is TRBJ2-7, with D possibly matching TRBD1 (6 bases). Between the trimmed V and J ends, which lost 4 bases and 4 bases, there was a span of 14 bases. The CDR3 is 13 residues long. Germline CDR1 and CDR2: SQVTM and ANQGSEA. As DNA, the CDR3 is TGCAGCGTTGGGTACAGGGACCCTTACGAGCAGTACTTC. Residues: CSVGYRDPYEQYF.

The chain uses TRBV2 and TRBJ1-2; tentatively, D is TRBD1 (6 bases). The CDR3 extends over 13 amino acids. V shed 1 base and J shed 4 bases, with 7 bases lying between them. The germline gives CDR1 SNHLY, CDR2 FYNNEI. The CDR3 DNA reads TGTGCCAGCAGTGAAGGGGACACCTATGGCTACACCTTC. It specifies CASSEGDTYGYTF.

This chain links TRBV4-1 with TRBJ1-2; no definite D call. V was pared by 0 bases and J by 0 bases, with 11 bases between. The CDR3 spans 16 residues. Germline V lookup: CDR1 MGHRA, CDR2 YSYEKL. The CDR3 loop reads CASSQEVQITNYGYTF. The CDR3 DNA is TGCGCCAGCAGCCAAGAGGTCCAGATAACTAACTATGGCTACACCTTC.

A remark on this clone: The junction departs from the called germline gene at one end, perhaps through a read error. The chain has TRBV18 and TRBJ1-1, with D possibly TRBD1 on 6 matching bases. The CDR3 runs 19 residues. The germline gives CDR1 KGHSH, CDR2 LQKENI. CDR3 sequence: CASSPLSLWDNLLNTEAFF. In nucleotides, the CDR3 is TGTGCCAGCTCCCCACTCTCCTTATGGGACAATCTATTGAACACTGAAGCTTTCTTT.

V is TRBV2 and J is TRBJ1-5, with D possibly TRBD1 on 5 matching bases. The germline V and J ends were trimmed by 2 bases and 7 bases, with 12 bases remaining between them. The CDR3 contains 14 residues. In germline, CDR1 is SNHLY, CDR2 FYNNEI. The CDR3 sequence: CASSEKGFGQPQHF. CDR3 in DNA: TGTGCCAGCAGTGAAAAGGGGTTCGGACAGCCCCAGCATTTT.

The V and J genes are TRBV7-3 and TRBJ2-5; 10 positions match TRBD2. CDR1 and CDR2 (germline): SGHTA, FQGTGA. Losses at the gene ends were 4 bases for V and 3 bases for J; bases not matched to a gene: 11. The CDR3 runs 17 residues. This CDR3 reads CASSSQPGLANKETQYF. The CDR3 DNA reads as TGTGCCAGCAGCTCTCAGCCGGGACTAGCGAATAAAGAGACCCAGTACTTC.

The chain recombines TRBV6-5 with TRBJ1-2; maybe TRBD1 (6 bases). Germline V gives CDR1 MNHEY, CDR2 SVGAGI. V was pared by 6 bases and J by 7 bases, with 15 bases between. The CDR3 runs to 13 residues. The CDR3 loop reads CASSSDRFSGYTF. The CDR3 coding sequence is TGTGCCAGCAGCTCCGACAGGTTCTCTGGCTACACCTTC.

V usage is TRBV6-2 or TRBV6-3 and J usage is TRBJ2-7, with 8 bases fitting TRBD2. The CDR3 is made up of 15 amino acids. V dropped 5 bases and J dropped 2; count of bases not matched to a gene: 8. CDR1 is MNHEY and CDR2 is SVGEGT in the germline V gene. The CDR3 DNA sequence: TGTGCCAGCAGTCTCCGGGTAGCGGGAACCTACGAGCAGTACTTC. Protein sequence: CASSLRVAGTYEQYF.

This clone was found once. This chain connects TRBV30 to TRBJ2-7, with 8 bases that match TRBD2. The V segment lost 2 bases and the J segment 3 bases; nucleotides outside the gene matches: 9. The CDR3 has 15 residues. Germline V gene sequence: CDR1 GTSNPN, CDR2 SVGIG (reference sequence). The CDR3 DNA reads TGTGCCTGGAGTCAATCACTAGCGGCTTACTACGAGCAGTACTTC. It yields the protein CAWSQSLAAYYEQYF.

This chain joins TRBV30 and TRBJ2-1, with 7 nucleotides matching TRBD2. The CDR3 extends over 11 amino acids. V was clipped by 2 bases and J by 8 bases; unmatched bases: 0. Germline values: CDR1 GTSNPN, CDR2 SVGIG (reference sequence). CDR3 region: CAWSRGDEQFF. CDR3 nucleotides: TGTGCCTGGAGTCGGGGGGATGAGCAGTTCTTC.

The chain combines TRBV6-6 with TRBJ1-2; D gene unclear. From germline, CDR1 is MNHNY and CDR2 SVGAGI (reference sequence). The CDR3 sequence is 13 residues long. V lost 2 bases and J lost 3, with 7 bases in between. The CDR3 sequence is CASSYDNYYGYTF. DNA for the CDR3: TGTGCCAGCAGTTACGACAATTACTATGGCTACACCTTC.